A selection of T cell receptor beta chains follows, all from one sample in a study of shared clonotypes between healthy human individuals. Using immunoSEQ multiplex PCR, the repertoire was profiled, and TCRdb retains in-frame clones only, with some absent. The sample contains some 2 million clones, around 96% of which appear only once. Material for sequencing was naive CD8+ T cells sorted from blood. Source of these receptors: a man aged 18 to 30 in good health. Both conserved end residues are trimmed from each CDR3. Expanded clones are given a class, and other clones once, few, many or no size at all.

size,V,CDR3
NA,TRBV5-6,ASRTLEGSGNTIY
NA,TRBV4-3,ASSQDGGGGSETQY
NA,TRBV6-5,ASSSHRGRTGELF
NA,TRBV4-1,ASSSPGTYNEQF
NA,TRBV4-1,ASSQESRSGMDEKLF
NA,TRBV5-1,ASSPRTSGRALETQY
NA,TRBV7-9,ASSLDRSTDTQY
NA,TRBV4-1,ASSPTVPGQLNTEAF
NA,TRBV28,ASSALRTYDRTYEQY
NA,TRBV5-1,ASSLHSHSMDEQF
NA,TRBV6-5,ASSTQLGDSEQY
NA,TRBV7-6,ASSDGLAGPYNEQF
once,TRBV7-9,ASSQTDSNQPQH
NA,TRBV9,ASSVGGAGIPHEQY
NA,TRBV7-9,ALGTSYTDTQY
NA,TRBV7-9,ASSSPRGAQETQY
NA,TRBV7-6,ASSSQVGDNEQF
NA,TRBV7-9,ASSSAQGSQVNNEQF
NA,TRBV27,ASSLAGVTYNEQF
NA,TRBV5-4,ASSSDRNEKLF
NA,TRBV7-2,ASSLEAAKETQY
NA,TRBV19,ASTPGGRGFGDEQY